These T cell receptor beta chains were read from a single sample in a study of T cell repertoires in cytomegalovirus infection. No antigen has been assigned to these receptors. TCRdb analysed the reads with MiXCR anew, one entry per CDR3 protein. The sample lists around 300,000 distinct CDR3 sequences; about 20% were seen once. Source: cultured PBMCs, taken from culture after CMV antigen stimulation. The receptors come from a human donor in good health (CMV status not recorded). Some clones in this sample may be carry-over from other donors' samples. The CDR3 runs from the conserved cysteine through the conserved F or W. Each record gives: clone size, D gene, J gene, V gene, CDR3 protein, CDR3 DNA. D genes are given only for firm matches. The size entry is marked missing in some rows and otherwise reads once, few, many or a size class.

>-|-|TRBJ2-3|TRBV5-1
CASSLMGTATDTQYF
TGCGCCAGCAGCTTGATGGGGACCGCCACAGATACGCAGTATTTT
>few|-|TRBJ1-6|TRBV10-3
CAISDRANSPLHF
TGTGCCATCAGTGATAGAGCCAATTCACCCCTCCACTTT
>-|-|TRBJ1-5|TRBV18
CASSPQGGGNQPQHF
TGTGCCAGCTCACCACAGGGAGGTGGCAATCAGCCCCAGCATTTT
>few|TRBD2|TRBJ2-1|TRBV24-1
CATSDRGLAGGDRYNEQFF
TGTGCCACCAGTGATAGGGGACTAGCGGGCGGAGATCGGTACAATGAGCAGTTCTTC
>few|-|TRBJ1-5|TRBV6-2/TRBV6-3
CASSRLGTVDQPQHF
TGTGCCAGCAGTCGACTCGGAACCGTTGATCAGCCCCAGCATTTT
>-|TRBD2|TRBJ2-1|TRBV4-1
CASSRLAVSYNEQFF
TGCGCCAGCAGCCGTCTAGCGGTCTCCTACAATGAGCAGTTCTTC
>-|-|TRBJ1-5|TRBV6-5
CASSFARGLNQPQHF
TGTGCCAGCAGCTTCGCCAGAGGGCTAAATCAGCCCCAGCATTTT
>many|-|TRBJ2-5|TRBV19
CASSLGTPQETQYF
TGTGCCAGTAGCCTCGGGACTCCTCAAGAGACCCAGTACTTC
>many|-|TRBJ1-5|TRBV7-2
CASSLRTNQPQHF
TGTGCCAGCAGCTTAAGGACAAATCAGCCCCAGCATTTT
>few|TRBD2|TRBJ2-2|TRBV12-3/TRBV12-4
CASTAGLAANTGELFF
TGTGCCAGCACCGCGGGACTAGCGGCGAACACCGGGGAGCTGTTTTTT
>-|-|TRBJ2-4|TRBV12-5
CASGLGGTKNIQYF
TGTGCTAGTGGTTTGGGGGGGACCAAAAACATTCAGTACTTC
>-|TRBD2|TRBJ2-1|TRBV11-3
CASSYRREGPLHTQFF
TGTGCCAGCAGCTACCGCCGGGAGGGCCCCTTACATACGCAGTTCTTC